Shown below are 2 T cell receptor beta chains from a single sample sequenced in a study of T cell responses to AZD1222 COVID-19 vaccine. Profiled with immunoSEQ multiplex PCR; TCRdb holds only in-frame clones, not every one. The sample shows around 170,000 clones, roughly 91% of them seen only once. Specimen: peripheral blood, collected on day 0 of AZD1222 vaccination. These receptors came from an adult in good health.

This chain joins TRBV10-3 and TRBJ2-2; maybe TRBD1 (6 bases). Looked up from germline, CDR1 is ENHRY and CDR2 is SYGVKD. There are 14 residues in the CDR3. The ends were cut back, 4 bases at V and 2 bases at J, with 8 bases in the middle. This CDR3 reads CAISGDTNTGELFF. In DNA, the CDR3 is TGTGCCATCAGTGGGGACACTAACACCGGGGAGCTGTTTTTT.

V gene TRBV7-3 combines with J gene TRBJ2-1; a possible D gene is TRBD1 (6 bases). V lost 5 bases, J lost 1 base, and 12 bases lay in between. Germline V gene data show CDR1 as SGHTA and CDR2 as FQGTGA. The CDR3 loop spans 15 amino acids. The CDR3 region is CASSPRGPSYNEQFF. The CDR3 DNA reads as TGTGCCAGCAGCCCCAGGGGCCCATCCTACAATGAGCAGTTCTTC.